The 8 T cell receptor beta chains presented below share a single source sample, sequenced in a study of blood T cell repertoires in COVID-19. Here immunoSEQ multiplex PCR was the method, and the copy in TCRdb shows in-frame clones only, minus some. Of around 110,000 clones in the sample, just under 85% were seen once. The sequenced sample was peripheral blood. All receptors derive from a man in his 70s with active or convalescent COVID-19.

The rearrangement links TRBV27 to TRBJ2-7; the D gene is possibly TRBD2 (5 bases). V lost 3 bases, J lost 0 bases, and 12 bases lay in between. The V gene's germline CDR1 is MNHEY and CDR2 SMNVEV (reference sequence). The CDR3 contains 15 residues. DNA for the CDR3: TGTGCCAGCAGTTTTAAGGTGGGAGTCTCCTACGAGCAGTACTTC. Residues: CASSFKVGVSYEQYF.

This chain joins TRBV7-8 and TRBJ2-3; tentatively, D is TRBD2 (5 bases). V was clipped by 7 bases and J by 0 bases, with 17 bases between them. Germline V lookup: CDR1 SGHVS, CDR2 FQNEAQ. This CDR3 spans 16 amino acids. The CDR3 nucleotides read TGTGCCAGCACCCTGGCGGGCAAAACTAGCACAGATACGCAGTATTTT. It yields the protein CASTLAGKTSTDTQYF.

The gene calls are TRBV7-2 and TRBJ2-3; D gene unclear. Trimming removed 2 bases from V and 6 bases from J, with 9 bases in between. This CDR3 spans 13 amino acids. The V gene's germline CDR1 is SGHTA and CDR2 FQGNSA. For the CDR3, the DNA is TGTGCCAGCAGCTTAATCGTCTCGGATACGCAGTATTTT. Protein product: CASSLIVSDTQYF.

This sequence joins TRBV4-3 and TRBJ1-4; D unclear. Between the trimmed V and J ends, which lost 4 bases and 0 bases, there was a span of 3 bases. This CDR3 is 13 amino acids long. From germline, CDR1 is LGHNA and CDR2 YSLEER. The CDR3 spells CASSLTTNEKLFF. The CDR3 nucleotides read TGCGCCAGCAGCCTTACAACTAATGAAAAACTGTTTTTT.

The chain combines TRBV2 with TRBJ1-1, with D maybe TRBD1 (5 bases). In germline, CDR1 is SNHLY, CDR2 FYNNEI. This CDR3 is 14 amino acids long. The CDR3 region has the DNA TGTGCATCGACAGAGGTACAGCAGAACACTGAAGCTTTCTTT. It yields the protein CASTEVQQNTEAFF.

This clone was counted only a few times. The CDR3 sequence is CASSLRAGPYEQYF. CDR3 nucleotide sequence: TGTGCCAGCAGTTTAAGGGCAGGGCCCTACGAGCAGTACTTC. The chain employs TRBV27 and TRBJ2-7; tentative D call: TRBD1 (5 bases). Trimming took off 2 bases at V and 2 bases at J, with 10 bases between the two ends. The CDR3 is made up of 14 amino acids. Germline lookup yields CDR1 MNHEY and CDR2 SMNVEV (reference sequence).

The chain couples TRBV12-5 to TRBJ2-7, with 10 bases identical to TRBD2. The junction had 5 bases not matched to a gene; V was cut back by 0 bases and J by 6 bases. The germline V gene encodes CDR1 LGHNT and CDR2 FRNRAP. The CDR3 is 15 amino acids. Written as DNA, the CDR3 is TGTGCTAGTGGTTTGGTACTAGCGGGGTTTTCCGAGCAGTACTTC. Translated: CASGLVLAGFSEQYF. The full variable domain, with the rest looked up from reference TRBV12-5 and TRBJ2-7, is DARVTQTPRHKVTEMGQEVTMRCQPILGHNTVFWYRQTMMQGLELLAYFRNRAPLDDSGMPKDRFSAEMPDATLATLKIQPSEPRDSAVYFCASGLVLAGFSEQYFGPGTRLTVT.

V and J are TRBV2 and TRBJ1-6, with 7 bases that match TRBD1. Germline CDR1 is SNHLY and CDR2 is FYNNEI. V lost 8 bases and J lost 7; bases outside the gene matches: 11. This CDR3 comprises 15 residues. The CDR3 DNA is TGTGCCAGCCGGCCAGGGGGTCGGAAAAATTCACCCCTCCACTTT. It encodes CASRPGGRKNSPLHF.